This entry lists 15 T cell receptor beta chains sequenced from one sample in a study of T cell responses to AZD1222 COVID-19 vaccine. The data were produced by immunoSEQ multiplex PCR, yet TCRdb's version contains in-frame clones alone and is incomplete. The sample yields 100,000 to 150,000 clones, roughly 92% seen once. The specimen was peripheral blood, collected 28 days after the second AZD1222 dose. These receptors were obtained from an adult who received the AZD1222 COVID-19 vaccine.

On this clone itself: Compared with germline, one end of the junction differs, possibly owing to a read error. V is TRBV18 and J is TRBJ2-2; 11 nucleotides match TRBD2. Germline CDR1 KGHSH, CDR2 LQKENI. This CDR3 has 18 amino acids. CDR3 protein: CASSPRLAGGKNIGELFF. The CDR3 coding sequence is TGTGCCAGCTCACCACGGCTAGCGGGAGGAAAGAACATCGGGGAGCTGTTTTTT.

The V call is TRBV6-5, the J call TRBJ2-7; D is perhaps TRBD1 (6 bases). The CDR3 is made up of 14 amino acids. Trimming stripped 8 bases from V and 8 bases from J, with 22 bases between. Germline assignment: CDR1 MNHEY and CDR2 SVGAGI. CDR3 nucleotide sequence: TGTGCCAGCTCTACAGGGACCAACCCCGGGAAGCAGTACTTC. This sequence encodes CASSTGTNPGKQYF.

This rearrangement joins TRBV5-5 to TRBJ2-3, with 9 bases that match TRBD1. The CDR3 extends over 16 amino acids. With V trimmed by 5 bases and J by 2 bases, 9 bases remained unmatched. Germline-derived CDR1 and CDR2 are SGHKS and YYEKEE (reference sequence). This CDR3 is CASRRTGAPITDTQYF. In DNA, the CDR3 is TGTGCCAGCAGGAGGACAGGGGCACCAATCACAGATACGCAGTATTTT.

The chain couples TRBV24-1 to TRBJ2-5; possibly TRBD2 for D (7 bases). Germline values: CDR1 KGHDR, CDR2 SFDVKD. The CDR3 contains 15 residues. The V end lost 3 bases, the J end lost 5 bases, and 15 bases lay between the germline ends. The CDR3 DNA is TGTGCCACCAGTGATCCGACGGGGGGCGTCGAGACCCAGTACTTC. Encoded protein: CATSDPTGGVETQYF.

The chain carries TRBV2 and TRBJ1-2; D gene unclear. CDR3 length: 12 amino acids. Trimming shortened V by 6 bases and J by 8 bases, and 13 bases separated the two germline ends. CDR1 SNHLY and CDR2 FYNNEI come from the germline V gene. Here the CDR3 DNA reads TGTGCCAGCAGATTACCTCCTAGGGGCTACACCTTC. Protein: CASRLPPRGYTF.

The V and J genes are TRBV19 and TRBJ2-3; TRBD1 matches at 8 bases. The V segment lost 7 bases and the J segment 4 bases; nucleotides outside the gene matches: 4. Germline loops: CDR1 LNHDA, CDR2 SQIVND (reference sequence). This CDR3 region has 13 residues. The CDR3 protein is CASKGRGPDTQYF. DNA of the CDR3: TGTGCCAGTAAAGGCAGGGGGCCAGATACGCAGTATTTT.

The chain links TRBV18 to TRBJ1-2; D not certain. Trimming left V 2 bases short and J 6 bases short, with 13 bases between. Per germline, CDR1 KGHSH and CDR2 LQKENI. This CDR3 has 14 amino acids. Here the CDR3 reads CASSPAEGLDGYTF. CDR3 coding DNA: TGTGCCAGCTCACCAGCAGAGGGCTTGGATGGCTACACCTTC.

The chain employs TRBV29-1 and TRBJ1-1, with 8 bases aligning to TRBD1. CDR3 length equals 15 residues. V lost 3 bases, J lost 1 base, and 7 bases stayed unmatched. Germline V gives CDR1 SQVTM, CDR2 ANQGSEA. CDR3 bases: TGCAGCGTTGACCAGATACAGGGGGGGAACACTGAAGCTTTCTTT. As protein: CSVDQIQGGNTEAFF.

The chain couples TRBV19 to TRBJ1-5, with a weak D call TRBD1 (5 bases). The CDR3 spans 13 residues. With 7 bases removed from V and 4 bases from J, the gap between germline ends came to 11 bases. CDR1 is LNHDA, CDR2 SQIVND, per germline (reference sequence). The DNA for the CDR3 is TGTGCCAGTACTAAGACAGATAATCAGCCCCAGCATTTT. It is translated as CASTKTDNQPQHF.

Only one count was recorded for this clone. This chain links TRBV7-8 with TRBJ1-2; 7 nucleotides line up with TRBD1. The germline CDR1 and CDR2 sequences are SGHVS and FQNEAQ. The CDR3 has 15 residues. V shed 5 bases, J shed 4 bases, and the junction held 10 bases outside the gene matches. CDR3 region: CASSDSGGRGYGYTF. The DNA for the CDR3 is TGTGCCAGCAGCGACTCAGGGGGTCGCGGCTATGGCTACACCTTC.

V usage is TRBV28 and J usage is TRBJ1-1, with D possibly TRBD1 on 6 matching bases. Trimming pared 9 bases from V and 1 base from J, leaving 12 bases between. Germline V gene data show CDR1 as MDHEN and CDR2 as SYDVKM. The CDR3 runs to 13 residues. The CDR3 spells CASRTDPNTEAFF. The CDR3 DNA follows: TGTGCCAGTCGGACAGATCCGAACACTGAAGCTTTCTTT.

This clone has just one count. The genes are TRBV7-9 and TRBJ1-2; the D gene is possibly TRBD1 (6 bases). V lost 3 bases to trimming and J lost 0 bases, with 14 bases between them. From germline, CDR1 is SEHNR and CDR2 FQNEAQ (reference sequence). The CDR3 runs 16 residues. CDR3 residues: CASSFGQSSSNYGYTF. CDR3 nucleotides: TGTGCCAGCAGCTTCGGACAGTCTTCCTCTAACTATGGCTACACCTTC.

The genes are TRBV19 and TRBJ1-6; 9 bases align to TRBD1. V shed 10 bases and J 1 base; nucleotides not matched to a gene: 8. This CDR3 region has 16 residues. Germline CDR1 is LNHDA and CDR2 is SQIVND (reference sequence). CDR3 in DNA: TGTGCCACCTCCCCCGGGACAGGGTCCTATAATTCACCCCTCCACTTT. Translated, it gives CATSPGTGSYNSPLHF.

The rearrangement uses TRBV2 and TRBJ2-3; 7 nucleotides line up with TRBD1. Germline V gene sequence: CDR1 SNHLY, CDR2 FYNNEI. The junction had 4 bases not matched to a gene; V was cut back by 5 bases and J by 2 bases. CDR3 length: 14 amino acids. The DNA for the CDR3 is TGTGCCAGCAGTACCACAGGGGCCACAGATACGCAGTATTTT. This gives the protein CASSTTGATDTQYF.

This chain uses TRBV11-3 with TRBJ2-2; the D gene is possibly TRBD2 (5 bases). Germline CDR1 reads SGHNT; CDR2 reads YENEEA. The CDR3 is 15 residues long. Trimming took off 1 base at V and 10 bases at J, with 16 bases between the two ends. The DNA of the CDR3 is TGTGCCAGCAGCTTAGGGTGGGGAGAAGGTTCGGAGCTGTTTTTT. Encoded protein: CASSLGWGEGSELFF.